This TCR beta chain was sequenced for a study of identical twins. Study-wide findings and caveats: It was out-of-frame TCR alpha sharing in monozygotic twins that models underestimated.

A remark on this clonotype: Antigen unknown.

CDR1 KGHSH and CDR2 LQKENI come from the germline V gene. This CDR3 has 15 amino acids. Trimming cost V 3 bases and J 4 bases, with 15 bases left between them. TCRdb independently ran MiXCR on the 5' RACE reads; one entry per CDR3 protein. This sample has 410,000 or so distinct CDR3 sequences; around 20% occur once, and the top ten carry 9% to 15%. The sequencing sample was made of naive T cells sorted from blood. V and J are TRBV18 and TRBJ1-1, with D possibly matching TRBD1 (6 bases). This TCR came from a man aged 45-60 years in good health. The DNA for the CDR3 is TGTGCCAGCTCACCCGCTGCGGGGGCGGTCACTGAAGCTTTCTTT. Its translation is CASSPAAGAVTEAFF. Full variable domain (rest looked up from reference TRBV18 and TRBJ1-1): NAGVMQNPRHLVRRRGQEARLRCSPMKGHSHVYWYRQLPEEGLKFMVYLQKENIIDESGMPKERFSAEFPKEGPSILRIQQVVRGDSAAYFCASSPAAGAVTEAFFGQGTRLTVV.